Below, 26 T cell receptor beta chains from the same sample are listed, as sequenced in a study of cytomegalovirus exposure and HLA in healthy donors. PCR was performed using 60 Vbeta and 13 Jbeta primers. Libraries were prepared by immunoSEQ multiplex PCR; TCRdb keeps only in-frame clonotypes and omits some of them. In the table there are about 110,000 clones, 60% to 80% of which are singletons. Sequences were obtained from PBMCs. The receptors stem from a female donor in good health and CMV-seronegative.

CDR3 sequence: CSEPGSVNYEQYF. As DNA, the CDR3 is TGCAGTGAACCTGGCAGTGTAAACTACGAGCAGTACTTC. V is TRBV29-1 and J is TRBJ2-7; D is unclear. The V gene's germline CDR1 is SQVTM and CDR2 ANQGSEA. The CDR3 has 13 amino acids.

The genes are TRBV11-2 and TRBJ1-1; 9 bases map to TRBD1. Germline V gene data show CDR1 as SGHAT and CDR2 as FQNNGV. J gave up 10 bases and V 3 bases, and 6 bases lay outside the gene matches. The CDR3 length is 13 residues. CDR3 sequence reads: CASSLRRDRVAFF. The CDR3 coding sequence is TGTGCCAGCAGCTTGAGGCGGGACAGGGTAGCTTTCTTT.

Concerning this clone itself: One junction end does not reproduce the germline sequence, and a read error may be involved. At the DNA level, this CDR3 is encoded by other sequences in the same sample as well. The chain carries TRBV6-6 and TRBJ2-1, with a tentative D call TRBD2 (5 bases). The germline V gene has CDR1 MNHNY and CDR2 SVGAGI (reference sequence). CDR3 length equals 13 residues. The CDR3 DNA sequence: TGTGCTAGCAGTCTCGGCGGGCTTAATGAGCAGTTCTTC. Encoded protein: CASSLGGLNEQFF.

The chain couples TRBV4-1 to TRBJ1-1; D uncertain. V lost 4 bases to trimming and J lost 0 bases, with 9 bases between them. The CDR3 runs to 14 residues. CDR1 and CDR2 (germline): MGHRA, YSYEKL. CDR3: CASSPYRMNTEAFF. The DNA for the CDR3 is TGCGCCAGCAGCCCCTACAGAATGAACACTGAAGCTTTCTTT.

This clone was recorded only once. V and J are TRBV5-5 and TRBJ2-1; D gene unclear. There are 14 residues in the CDR3. Trimming removed 0 bases from V and 2 bases from J, with 6 bases in between. The germline V gene encodes CDR1 SGHKS and CDR2 YYEKEE (reference sequence). The CDR3 spells CASSLVAPYNEQFF. The CDR3 DNA reads as TGTGCCAGCAGCTTGGTGGCTCCCTACAATGAGCAGTTCTTC. Full variable domain (rest looked up from reference TRBV5-5 and TRBJ2-1): DAGVTQSPTHLIKTRGQQVTLRCSPISGHKSVSWYQQVLGQGPQFIFQYYEKEERGRGNFPDRFSARQFPNYSSELNVNALLLGDSALYLCASSLVAPYNEQFFGPGTRLTVL.

The chain joins TRBV11-2 to TRBJ2-4; 14 bases are a match to TRBD2. Germline CDR1 SGHAT, CDR2 FQNNGV. J lost 9 bases, V lost 3 bases, and 1 base had no gene match. The CDR3 has 14 residues. This CDR3 reads CASSFGTSGGIQYF. CDR3 bases: TGTGCCAGCAGCTTTGGGACTAGCGGGGGCATTCAGTACTTC.

In its sample, this clone was seen once. The chain employs TRBV28 and TRBJ1-2; D call uncertain. V shed 5 bases and J shed 2 bases, with 12 bases lying between them. Germline-derived CDR1 and CDR2 are MDHEN and SYDVKM. This CDR3 comprises 14 residues. CDR3 DNA sequence: TGTGCCAGCAGTCCCGTCCGGGAGAACTATGGCTACACCTTC. It translates to CASSPVRENYGYTF.

The rearrangement links TRBV18 to TRBJ1-2, with 7 bases that match TRBD1. The length of the CDR3 is 12 residues. J gave up 8 bases and V 4 bases, and 4 bases lay outside the gene matches. Germline V gene data show CDR1 as KGHSH and CDR2 as LQKENI. As DNA, the CDR3 is TGTGCCAGCTCACGAGGGACAGAAGGCTACACCTTC. The encoded protein is CASSRGTEGYTF. Full variable domain (rest looked up from reference TRBV18 and TRBJ1-2): NAGVMQNPRHLVRRRGQEARLRCSPMKGHSHVYWYRQLPEEGLKFMVYLQKENIIDESGMPKERFSAEFPKEGPSILRIQQVVRGDSAAYFCASSRGTEGYTFGSGTRLTVV.

V and J are TRBV7-8 and TRBJ2-5; 8 bases align to TRBD1. Germline trimming cut 0 bases from V and 2 bases from J; bases unmatched to any gene: 8. This CDR3 comprises 17 residues. Germline CDR1 is SGHVS and CDR2 is FQNEAQ. The CDR3 coding sequence is TGTGCCAGCAGCTTAGCCCGGACAGGGAGAGGGCAAGAGACCCAGTACTTC. Translating it yields CASSLARTGRGQETQYF.

This clone has just one count. The rearrangement links TRBV27 to TRBJ2-5; tentative D call: TRBD2 (6 bases). Judging by the DNA end, TRBJ2-7 fits better; the J call may be wrong. The CDR3 loop spans 20 amino acids. Germline V gene data show CDR1 as MNHEY and CDR2 as SMNVEV (reference sequence). CDR3 bases: TGTGCCAGCAGTTTAGGAGGGGCAGATCCTACCGGACGCAGCTCCTACGAGCAGTACTTC. Encoded protein: CASSLGGADPTGRSSYEQYF.

This clone was seen a single time. CDR3 sequence (DNA): TGTGCCAGCAGCTCTATCGCCGGGGAGCTGTTTTTT. Encoded protein: CASSSIAGELFF. The chain is built from TRBV6-5 and TRBJ2-2; no definite D call. CDR1 and CDR2 from the germline V gene are MNHEY and SVGAGI. This CDR3 has 12 amino acids. Between the trimmed V and J ends, which lost 6 bases and 6 bases, there was a span of 8 bases.

The chain links TRBV7-3 to TRBJ2-5, with 8 bases matching TRBD2. CDR1 and CDR2 from the germline V gene are SGHTA and FQGTGA. This CDR3 contains 14 residues. V shed 0 bases and J 5 bases; nucleotides not matched to a gene: 2. The CDR3 nucleotides read TGTGCCAGCAGCTTAACTAGCGGGACGGAGACCCAGTACTTC. Protein sequence: CASSLTSGTETQYF.

The CDR3 sequence is CASSPRPSGMDEQFF. The CDR3 nucleotides are TGTGCCAGCAGCCCGAGGCCTAGCGGGATGGATGAGCAGTTCTTC. This chain connects TRBV7-9 to TRBJ2-1, with 9 positions matching TRBD2. Germline V CDR1 and CDR2: SEHNR, FQNEAQ (reference sequence). The CDR3 runs 15 residues. With V trimmed by 5 bases and J by 8 bases, 10 bases remained unmatched.

The V call is TRBV29-1, the J call TRBJ2-5; 7 bases align to TRBD1. Gene TRBJ2-7 matches the end of the DNA better, so the J call may be wrong. Germline CDR1 and CDR2: SQVTM and ANQGSEA. CDR3 size: 14 residues. CDR3 bases: TGCAGCGGAAGTGGGACAGCCCCTTGGAACGAGCAGTACTTC. Translating gives CSGSGTAPWNEQYF.

This clone has just a few counts. The chain uses TRBV19 and TRBJ1-2; 10 nucleotides line up with TRBD1. V shed 5 bases and J 2 bases; nucleotides not matched to a gene: 11. CDR1 LNHDA and CDR2 SQIVND come from the germline V gene (reference sequence). The CDR3 runs 17 residues. The CDR3 DNA reads TGTGCCAGTAGTTCTTACACTCCGGGACAGGGGAACTATGGCTACACCTTC. Protein sequence: CASSSYTPGQGNYGYTF. The variable domain in full, with the rest retrieved from reference TRBV19 and TRBJ1-2, is DGGITQSPKYLFRKEGQNVTLSCEQNLNHDAMYWYRQDPGQGLRLIYYSQIVNDFQKGDIAEGYSVSREKKESFPLTVTSAQKNPTAFYLCASSSYTPGQGNYGYTFGSGTRLTVV.

This sequence joins TRBV11-1 and TRBJ2-1; 7 bases map to TRBD1. This CDR3 is 14 amino acids long. The germline CDR1 and CDR2 sequences are SGHAT and FQDESV (reference sequence). V lost 3 bases to trimming and J lost 10 bases; unmatched junction nucleotides: 9. DNA for the CDR3: TGTGCCAGCAGCTTGCCCAGGACAGGTCGAGAGCAGTTCTTC. Its translation: CASSLPRTGREQFF.

The chain has TRBV6-5 and TRBJ2-1; a weak D match, TRBD2 (5 bases). Germline assignment: CDR1 MNHEY and CDR2 SVGAGI. The CDR3 loop spans 15 amino acids. V dropped 0 bases and J dropped 3 bases, with 9 bases sitting between them. The CDR3 sequence is CASSYSNEGYNEQFF. Here the CDR3 DNA reads TGTGCCAGCAGTTACTCGAATGAGGGCTACAATGAGCAGTTCTTC.

V is TRBV6-6 and J is TRBJ2-7; D perhaps matches TRBD1 (6 bases). This CDR3 has 12 amino acids. V was cut by 8 bases and J by 5 bases, with 13 bases left in between. Germline V gives CDR1 MNHNY, CDR2 SVGAGI (reference sequence). CDR3 coding DNA: TGTGCCAGCTTAGGACAGAAAAACGAGCAGTACTTC. Translated: CASLGQKNEQYF.

This rearrangement joins TRBV5-4 to TRBJ2-2; 9 bases align to TRBD2. From germline, CDR1 is SGHNT and CDR2 YYREEE (reference sequence). The CDR3 covers 15 residues. The junction had 4 bases not matched to a gene; V was cut back by 4 bases and J by 3 bases. The CDR3 nucleotides read TGTGCCAGCAGCGTTAGCGGGAGACACACCGGGGAGCTGTTTTTT. It specifies CASSVSGRHTGELFF.

This clone has only a few counts. The chain links TRBV28 to TRBJ2-5; D call uncertain. Germline CDR1 is MDHEN and CDR2 is SYDVKM. This CDR3 is 13 amino acids long. With 3 bases removed from V and 6 bases from J, the gap between germline ends came to 11 bases. For the CDR3, the DNA is TGTGCCAGCAGTTTTATTCGCAGGAAGACCCAGTACTTC. Translation gives CASSFIRRKTQYF. Based on the CDR3 plus reference TRBV28 and TRBJ2-5, the full variable domain is DVKVTQSSRYLVKRTGEKVFLECVQDMDHENMFWYRQDPGLGLRLIYFSYDVKMKEKGDIPEGYSVSREKKERFSLILESASTNQTSMYLCASSFIRRKTQYFGPGTRLLVL.

This rearrangement joins TRBV27 to TRBJ1-2; D may be TRBD1 (6 bases). Germline V gene sequence: CDR1 MNHEY, CDR2 SMNVEV (reference sequence). Between the trimmed V and J ends, which lost 1 base and 4 bases, there was a span of 22 bases. There are 18 residues in the CDR3. CDR3 region: CASSLFWGSEGGGYGYTF. CDR3 nucleotide sequence: TGTGCCAGCAGTTTATTTTGGGGTTCGGAAGGGGGGGGCTATGGCTACACCTTC.

This clone was detected only a few times. CDR3 region: CASSLSAGGYGYTF. In nucleotides, the CDR3 is TGTGCCAGCAGTTTATCGGCAGGGGGCTATGGCTACACCTTC. This sequence joins TRBV27 and TRBJ1-2, with 7 bases matching TRBD1. The CDR3 has 14 amino acids. The V and J ends lost 0 bases and 4 bases, in that order; junction bases with no gene match: 2. Germline loops: CDR1 MNHEY, CDR2 SMNVEV (reference sequence).

V gene TRBV6-5 combines with J gene TRBJ2-7, with D perhaps TRBD2 (6 bases). Per the germline V gene, CDR1 is MNHEY and CDR2 is SVGAGI. V lost 6 bases to trimming and J lost 0 bases, with 12 bases between them. The CDR3 is 14 residues long. The CDR3, as DNA: TGTGCCAGCAGGAGACTAGGGAACTCCTACGAGCAGTACTTC. It translates to CASRRLGNSYEQYF.

J is TRBJ1-6 and V is TRBV2; D gene unclear. The length of the CDR3 is 15 residues. Trimming removed 3 bases from V and 5 bases from J, with 11 bases in between. The germline V gene encodes CDR1 SNHLY and CDR2 FYNNEI. This CDR3 is CASSERTGDNSPLHF. CDR3 coding DNA: TGTGCCAGCAGTGAGAGGACGGGAGATAATTCACCCCTCCACTTT.

This sequence joins TRBV6-1 and TRBJ2-7; no reliable D call. V dropped 4 bases and J dropped 3 bases, with 13 bases sitting between them. Looked up from germline, CDR1 is MNHNS and CDR2 is SASEGT. The CDR3 spans 14 residues. DNA for the CDR3: TGTGCCAGCAGTGGATACAGATCCCGCTACGAGCAGTACTTC. The encoded protein is CASSGYRSRYEQYF.

J is TRBJ1-1 and V is TRBV5-1, with 11 bases that match TRBD1. Germline V gene lookup returns CDR1 SGHRS and CDR2 YFSETQ. Trimming removed 3 bases from V and 5 bases from J; junction bases left unmatched: 3. The CDR3 runs 14 residues. CDR3 amino acids: CASSWTGGGTEAFF. CDR3 bases: TGCGCCAGCAGCTGGACAGGGGGCGGAACTGAAGCTTTCTTT. The full variable domain, its missing parts supplied by reference TRBV5-1 and TRBJ1-1, is KAGVTQTPRYLIKTRGQQVTLSCSPISGHRSVSWYQQTPGQGLQFLFEYFSETQRNKGNFPGRFSGRQFSNSRSEMNVSTLELGDSALYLCASSWTGGGTEAFFGQGTRLTVV.